This TCR beta chain was captured in a study of shared clonotypes between healthy human individuals. Study-level background: Three plates each covered CD4 naive and memory; CD8 naive two, CD8 memory one.

The assay was immunoSEQ multiplex PCR, and TCRdb's table has in-frame clones only and misses some. The sample holds about 2.1 million clones; approximately 94% are singletons and the top ten take 1.5% to 2%. Overall study findings and caveats: Though the depth was large, rarefaction showed that sorted-subset sequencing was incomplete.

Regarding this clone: The antigen remains unidentified. Within the sample, other DNA sequences also encode this same CDR3.

Terminally differentiated effector memory CD45RA+ cells were excluded from the naive CD8 cells, which were CD45RO-negative and positively selected for CCR7. The donor population consisted of healthy HIV-negative adults with no recent acute infections or vaccinations. The receptor's source is a man between 18 and 35 years old in good health. Some clones in this sample may be carry-over from other donors' samples. The sample was naive CD8+ T cells from PBMCs.

CDR3 DNA: TGTGCCAGCAGGGACAGGGGGCATGGCTACACCTTC. It is translated as CASRDRGHGYTF. The chain carries TRBV28 and TRBJ1-2; 11 bases fit TRBD1. V shed 6 bases, J shed 6 bases, and the junction held 0 bases outside the gene matches. The CDR3 has 12 residues. In germline, CDR1 is MDHEN, CDR2 SYDVKM.